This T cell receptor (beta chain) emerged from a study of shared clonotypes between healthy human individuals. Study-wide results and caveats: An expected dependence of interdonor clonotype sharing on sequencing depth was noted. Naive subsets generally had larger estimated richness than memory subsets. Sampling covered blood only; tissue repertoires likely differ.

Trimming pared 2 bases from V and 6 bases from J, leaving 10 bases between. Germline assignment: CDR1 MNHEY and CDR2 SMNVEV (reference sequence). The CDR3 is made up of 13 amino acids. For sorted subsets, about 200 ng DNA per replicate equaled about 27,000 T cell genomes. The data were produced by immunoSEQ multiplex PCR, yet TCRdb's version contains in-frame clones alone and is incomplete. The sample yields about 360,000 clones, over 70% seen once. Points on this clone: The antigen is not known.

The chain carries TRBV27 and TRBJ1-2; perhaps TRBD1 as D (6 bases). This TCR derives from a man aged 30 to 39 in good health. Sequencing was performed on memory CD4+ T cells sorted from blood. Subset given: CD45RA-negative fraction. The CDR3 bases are TGTGCCAGCAGTTTAAGGGGGTCTCATGGCTACACCTTC. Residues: CASSLRGSHGYTF.